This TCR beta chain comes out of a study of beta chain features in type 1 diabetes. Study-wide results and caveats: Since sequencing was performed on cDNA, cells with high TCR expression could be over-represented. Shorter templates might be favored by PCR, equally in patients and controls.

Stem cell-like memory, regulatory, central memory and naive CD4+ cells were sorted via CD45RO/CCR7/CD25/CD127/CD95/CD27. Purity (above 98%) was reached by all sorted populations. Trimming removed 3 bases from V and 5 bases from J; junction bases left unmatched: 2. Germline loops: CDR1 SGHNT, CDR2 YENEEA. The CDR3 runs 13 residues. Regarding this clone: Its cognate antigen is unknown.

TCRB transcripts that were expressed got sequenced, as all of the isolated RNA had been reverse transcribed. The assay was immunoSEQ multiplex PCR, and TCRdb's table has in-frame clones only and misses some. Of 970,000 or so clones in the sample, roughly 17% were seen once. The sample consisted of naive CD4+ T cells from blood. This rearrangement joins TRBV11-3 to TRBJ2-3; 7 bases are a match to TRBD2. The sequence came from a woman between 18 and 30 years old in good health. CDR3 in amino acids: CASSFAGEDTQYF. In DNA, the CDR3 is TGTGCCAGCAGCTTTGCGGGAGAAGATACGCAGTATTTT.